These T cell receptor beta chains were read from a single sample in a study of blood T cell repertoires in COVID-19. Repertoires were generated with immunoSEQ multiplex PCR, while TCRdb's copy carries only in-frame clones and drops some. The sample shows about 62,000 clones, 80% to 95% of them seen only once. Material: peripheral blood. These receptor sequences come from a human donor in a cohort sampled during active COVID-19. Each CDR3 is given with its conserved first and last residue. The order of the fields is D gene, V gene, clone size, J gene, CDR3 DNA, CDR3 protein. D genes are given only for firm matches. Clone size is not always given. Where it is, it says once, few, many or a class for expanded clones.

D gene: NA; V gene: TRBV6-6; clone size: NA; J gene: TRBJ1-5; CDR3 DNA: TGTGCCAGCAGTCCCCCAGGGTATGATCAGCCCCAGCATTTT; CDR3 protein: CASSPPGYDQPQHF
D gene: TRBD1; V gene: TRBV9; clone size: NA; J gene: TRBJ2-7; CDR3 DNA: TGTGCCAGCAGCATTGGAGGCGGACAGGGGTACGAGCAGTACTTC; CDR3 protein: CASSIGGGQGYEQYF
D gene: TRBD2; V gene: TRBV7-2; clone size: NA; J gene: TRBJ2-5; CDR3 DNA: TGTGCCAGCAGCTCTAGCGGGACGTTAGAGACCCAGTACTTC; CDR3 protein: CASSSSGTLETQYF
D gene: TRBD2; V gene: TRBV2; clone size: NA; J gene: TRBJ2-1; CDR3 DNA: TGTGCCACACGGAGGACTAGCGGGATCGGTGAGCAGTTCTTC; CDR3 protein: CATRRTSGIGEQFF
D gene: TRBD1; V gene: TRBV2; clone size: NA; J gene: TRBJ1-5; CDR3 DNA: TGTGCCAGCAGTGCACAAGACAGGGGGGGCCAGCCCCAGCATTTT; CDR3 protein: CASSAQDRGGQPQHF
D gene: NA; V gene: TRBV18; clone size: NA; J gene: TRBJ2-7; CDR3 DNA: TGTGCCAGCTCAACCGCAGAAGCCTACGAGCAGTACTTC; CDR3 protein: CASSTAEAYEQYF
D gene: NA; V gene: TRBV7-9; clone size: NA; J gene: TRBJ2-5; CDR3 DNA: TGTGCCAGCAGTCTAGAGACCCAGTACTTC; CDR3 protein: CASSLETQYF
D gene: NA; V gene: TRBV6-2/TRBV6-3; clone size: once; J gene: TRBJ2-7; CDR3 DNA: TGTGCCAGCAGCCCCGCTGCGGGACAGTCCTACGAGCAGTACTTC; CDR3 protein: CASSPAAGQSYEQYF
D gene: NA; V gene: TRBV19; clone size: NA; J gene: TRBJ1-6; CDR3 DNA: TGTGCCAGTAGTATCGGACAGCCTAATTCACCCCTCCACTTT; CDR3 protein: CASSIGQPNSPLHF
D gene: NA; V gene: TRBV28; clone size: NA; J gene: TRBJ1-5; CDR3 DNA: TGTGCCGGAGGGGGGGCGGGCGTTTATCAGCCCCAGCATTTT; CDR3 protein: CAGGGAGVYQPQHF
D gene: NA; V gene: TRBV6-4; clone size: NA; J gene: TRBJ2-1; CDR3 DNA: TGTGCCAGCAGTGACGAAGGGGTTGGTGAGCAGTTCTTC; CDR3 protein: CASSDEGVGEQFF
D gene: TRBD2; V gene: TRBV5-6; clone size: NA; J gene: TRBJ2-1; CDR3 DNA: TGTGCCAGCAGCCAGCTAGCGGGAGCCTCCAGCTCCTACAATGAGCAGTTCTTC; CDR3 protein: CASSQLAGASSSYNEQFF
D gene: TRBD2; V gene: TRBV4-3; clone size: NA; J gene: TRBJ2-7; CDR3 DNA: TGCGCCAGCAGCCAAGATCGGGGAGGGTCCTACGAGCAGTACTTC; CDR3 protein: CASSQDRGGSYEQYF
D gene: NA; V gene: TRBV12-5; clone size: NA; J gene: TRBJ2-7; CDR3 DNA: TGTGCTAGTGGTTTGATAGGGACTGACTACGAGCAGTACTTC; CDR3 protein: CASGLIGTDYEQYF
D gene: NA; V gene: TRBV2; clone size: NA; J gene: TRBJ1-4; CDR3 DNA: TGTGCCAGCAGTGAAACGGGTATTAATGAAAAACTGTTTTTT; CDR3 protein: CASSETGINEKLFF
D gene: NA; V gene: TRBV5-4; clone size: NA; J gene: TRBJ1-2; CDR3 DNA: TGTGCCAGCAGAAGTTGGAATCGTGAGGGAGTCTACACCTTC; CDR3 protein: CASRSWNREGVYTF
D gene: NA; V gene: TRBV7-9; clone size: NA; J gene: TRBJ2-5; CDR3 DNA: TGTGCCAGCAGCTTAGCTCCGGGAGAGACCCAGTACTTC; CDR3 protein: CASSLAPGETQYF
D gene: NA; V gene: TRBV12-3/TRBV12-4; clone size: NA; J gene: TRBJ2-1; CDR3 DNA: TGTGCCAGGCCGCGGCCCGACAATGAGCAGTTCTTC; CDR3 protein: CARPRPDNEQFF
D gene: TRBD1; V gene: TRBV19; clone size: NA; J gene: TRBJ2-5; CDR3 DNA: TGTGCCAGTAGTATAGGGACAGGGGGCGGCGAGACCCAGTACTTC; CDR3 protein: CASSIGTGGGETQYF
D gene: TRBD1; V gene: TRBV6-5; clone size: NA; J gene: TRBJ2-1; CDR3 DNA: TGTGCCAGCAGTTACCAGGGGACAGGGGATAATGAGCAGTTCTTC; CDR3 protein: CASSYQGTGDNEQFF
D gene: TRBD1; V gene: TRBV7-2; clone size: NA; J gene: TRBJ2-7; CDR3 DNA: TGTGCCAGCAGCTTAGCGCTAGGACAGGGGTCCTACGAGCAGTACTTC; CDR3 protein: CASSLALGQGSYEQYF
D gene: TRBD1; V gene: TRBV7-9; clone size: few; J gene: TRBJ1-5; CDR3 DNA: TGTGCCAGCAGCTTAGCTTTAACAGGGGGCTTGGAACAGCCCCAGCATTTT; CDR3 protein: CASSLALTGGLEQPQHF
D gene: NA; V gene: TRBV19; clone size: NA; J gene: TRBJ1-2; CDR3 DNA: TGTGCCAGTAGTACAGGGTATGGCTACACCTTC; CDR3 protein: CASSTGYGYTF
D gene: NA; V gene: TRBV5-1; clone size: once; J gene: TRBJ1-3; CDR3 DNA: TGCGCCAGCAGCCGGGGCTCTGGAAACACCATATATTTT; CDR3 protein: CASSRGSGNTIYF
D gene: TRBD2; V gene: TRBV6-6; clone size: few; J gene: TRBJ2-1; CDR3 DNA: TGTGCCAGCGGCTCGGGACTAGCGGGAGTCCAGGCGCAGTTCTTC; CDR3 protein: CASGSGLAGVQAQFF
D gene: NA; V gene: TRBV25-1; clone size: NA; J gene: TRBJ2-3; CDR3 DNA: TGTGCCAGCAGTATAATAGATACGCAGTATTTT; CDR3 protein: CASSIIDTQYF
D gene: NA; V gene: TRBV5-4; clone size: NA; J gene: TRBJ1-6; CDR3 DNA: TGTGCCAGCAGCTTGGGAGGAGGTACGACTTCACCCCTCCACTTT; CDR3 protein: CASSLGGGTTSPLHF
D gene: NA; V gene: TRBV28; clone size: NA; J gene: TRBJ2-7; CDR3 DNA: TGTGCCAGCAGCCCCGTACAGATGAGCTACGAGCAGTACTTC; CDR3 protein: CASSPVQMSYEQYF
D gene: TRBD1; V gene: TRBV12-3/TRBV12-4; clone size: NA; J gene: TRBJ2-7; CDR3 DNA: TGTGCCAGCAGCCGGGGGACAGGGTACGAGCAGTACTTC; CDR3 protein: CASSRGTGYEQYF
D gene: NA; V gene: TRBV30; clone size: NA; J gene: TRBJ2-7; CDR3 DNA: TGTGCCTGGAGTCTCGCAGCCTACGAGCAGTACTTC; CDR3 protein: CAWSLAAYEQYF
D gene: NA; V gene: TRBV2; clone size: few; J gene: TRBJ1-3; CDR3 DNA: TGTGCCTGGGGGGGCAGCGCCATATATTTT; CDR3 protein: CAWGGSAIYF
D gene: TRBD1; V gene: TRBV25-1; clone size: NA; J gene: TRBJ2-4; CDR3 DNA: TGTGCCAGCAGGGGGACAGGGATCACCAAAAACATTCAGTACTTC; CDR3 protein: CASRGTGITKNIQYF
D gene: NA; V gene: TRBV7-3; clone size: few; J gene: TRBJ2-2; CDR3 DNA: TGTGCCAGCAGCTTGAGAGGGTTGGACACCGGGGAGCTGTTTTTT; CDR3 protein: CASSLRGLDTGELFF
D gene: TRBD2; V gene: TRBV7-6; clone size: once; J gene: TRBJ2-5; CDR3 DNA: TGTGCCAGCAGCTTAGACATCAGCGGGGGGACAGAGACCCAGTACTTC; CDR3 protein: CASSLDISGGTETQYF
D gene: NA; V gene: TRBV19; clone size: NA; J gene: TRBJ1-2; CDR3 DNA: TGTGCCAGTATAAAAGCAGGGGTCGACTATGGCTACACCTTC; CDR3 protein: CASIKAGVDYGYTF
D gene: TRBD2; V gene: TRBV11-2; clone size: once; J gene: TRBJ2-3; CDR3 DNA: TGTGCCAGCAGCCCGGGACTAGAGGGGGGTACGCAGTATTTT; CDR3 protein: CASSPGLEGGTQYF
D gene: NA; V gene: TRBV6-5; clone size: NA; J gene: TRBJ2-5; CDR3 DNA: TGTACCACGGGGGGCTTGGAAGAGACCCAGTACTTC; CDR3 protein: CTTGGLEETQYF
D gene: NA; V gene: TRBV28; clone size: NA; J gene: TRBJ1-2; CDR3 DNA: TGTGCCAGCAGTTTAAGGCCGACAACCCCTTATGGCTACACCTTC; CDR3 protein: CASSLRPTTPYGYTF
D gene: NA; V gene: TRBV5-1; clone size: NA; J gene: TRBJ2-3; CDR3 DNA: TGCGCCAGCAGCATAACTAGCCCAGATACGCAGTATTTT; CDR3 protein: CASSITSPDTQYF
D gene: NA; V gene: TRBV3-1/TRBV3-2; clone size: NA; J gene: TRBJ2-1; CDR3 DNA: TGTGCCAGCAGCCAAGATCCTCAAACTATAAGTGAGCAGTTCTTC; CDR3 protein: CASSQDPQTISEQFF
D gene: NA; V gene: TRBV18; clone size: NA; J gene: TRBJ1-1; CDR3 DNA: TGTGCCAGCTCACCAATACTCTACCGGGGGACCCTCACTGAAGCTTTCTTT; CDR3 protein: CASSPILYRGTLTEAFF
D gene: TRBD1; V gene: TRBV28; clone size: NA; J gene: TRBJ1-1; CDR3 DNA: TGTGCCAGCAATACTAGACAGGGCCGGAACACTGAAGCTTTCTTT; CDR3 protein: CASNTRQGRNTEAFF
D gene: NA; V gene: TRBV6-1; clone size: NA; J gene: TRBJ2-3; CDR3 DNA: TGTGCCAGCAGTGAAATGGCTGGTCAGATCACAGATACGCAGTATTTT; CDR3 protein: CASSEMAGQITDTQYF
D gene: TRBD1; V gene: TRBV2; clone size: NA; J gene: TRBJ1-1; CDR3 DNA: TGTGCCAGCAGACGACAGGGCAATGAAGCTTTCTTT; CDR3 protein: CASRRQGNEAFF
D gene: NA; V gene: TRBV12-3/TRBV12-4; clone size: NA; J gene: TRBJ1-2; CDR3 DNA: TGTGCCAGCAGTCAGGACAGCTATGGCTACACCTTC; CDR3 protein: CASSQDSYGYTF
D gene: NA; V gene: TRBV7-9; clone size: NA; J gene: TRBJ1-2; CDR3 DNA: TGTGCCAGCACTTACTTCCCGGGGGGCTACACCTTC; CDR3 protein: CASTYFPGGYTF
D gene: NA; V gene: TRBV13; clone size: NA; J gene: TRBJ2-1; CDR3 DNA: TGTGCCAGCAGCTCCCATCACAATGAGCAGTTCTTC; CDR3 protein: CASSSHHNEQFF
D gene: TRBD1; V gene: TRBV23-1; clone size: NA; J gene: TRBJ1-1; CDR3 DNA: TGCGCCAGCAGTCAAAGGGGGCGTTGCGGCACTGAAGCTTTCTTT; CDR3 protein: CASSQRGRCGTEAFF
D gene: NA; V gene: TRBV2; clone size: NA; J gene: TRBJ2-7; CDR3 DNA: TGTGCCAGCAGTGAACTAACCCGCGGGACACGGGGGGAGTACGAGCAGTACTTC; CDR3 protein: CASSELTRGTRGEYEQYF
D gene: NA; V gene: TRBV5-1; clone size: NA; J gene: TRBJ1-4; CDR3 DNA: TGCGCCAGCAGATTGACCAGGGGTGAAAAACTGTTTTTT; CDR3 protein: CASRLTRGEKLFF
D gene: TRBD1; V gene: TRBV6-2/TRBV6-3; clone size: NA; J gene: TRBJ2-1; CDR3 DNA: TGTGCCAGCAGTTACGGGACAGGCTCCTACAATGAGCAGTTCTTC; CDR3 protein: CASSYGTGSYNEQFF
D gene: TRBD1; V gene: TRBV7-2; clone size: NA; J gene: TRBJ2-2; CDR3 DNA: TGTGCCAGCAGCCACGGACAGGGTGCCGGGGAGCTGTTTTTT; CDR3 protein: CASSHGQGAGELFF
D gene: NA; V gene: TRBV7-6; clone size: NA; J gene: TRBJ2-2; CDR3 DNA: TGTGCCAGCAGCTTACGGGGGACCGGGGAGCTGTTTTTT; CDR3 protein: CASSLRGTGELFF
D gene: NA; V gene: TRBV6-6; clone size: NA; J gene: TRBJ2-5; CDR3 DNA: TGTGCCAGCAGTTACGGGGCAGGGCCCGAGACCCAGTACTTC; CDR3 protein: CASSYGAGPETQYF
D gene: TRBD1; V gene: TRBV3-1/TRBV3-2; clone size: NA; J gene: TRBJ2-7; CDR3 DNA: TGTGCCAGCAGCCCGGGACAGGGTTCCTACGAGCAGTACTTC; CDR3 protein: CASSPGQGSYEQYF
D gene: NA; V gene: TRBV6-6; clone size: NA; J gene: TRBJ2-7; CDR3 DNA: TGTGCCAGCAGTTATAGAATAGATGGCGAGCAGTACTTC; CDR3 protein: CASSYRIDGEQYF
D gene: TRBD2; V gene: TRBV5-1; clone size: NA; J gene: TRBJ2-3; CDR3 DNA: TGCGCCAGCAGCGGGACTAGCGGGAGGACGGGGGATACGCAGTATTTT; CDR3 protein: CASSGTSGRTGDTQYF
D gene: NA; V gene: TRBV19; clone size: NA; J gene: TRBJ1-2; CDR3 DNA: TGTGCCAGTAGTATAGATCCCGGTGGTAGCGGCTACACCTTC; CDR3 protein: CASSIDPGGSGYTF
D gene: NA; V gene: TRBV19; clone size: NA; J gene: TRBJ2-7; CDR3 DNA: TGTGCCAGTAGTACTTTGGGCGGGACCTACGAGCAGTACTTC; CDR3 protein: CASSTLGGTYEQYF
D gene: NA; V gene: TRBV6-4; clone size: NA; J gene: TRBJ1-5; CDR3 DNA: TGTGCCAGCAGTGGGGGGGACAATCAGCCCCAGCATTTT; CDR3 protein: CASSGGDNQPQHF